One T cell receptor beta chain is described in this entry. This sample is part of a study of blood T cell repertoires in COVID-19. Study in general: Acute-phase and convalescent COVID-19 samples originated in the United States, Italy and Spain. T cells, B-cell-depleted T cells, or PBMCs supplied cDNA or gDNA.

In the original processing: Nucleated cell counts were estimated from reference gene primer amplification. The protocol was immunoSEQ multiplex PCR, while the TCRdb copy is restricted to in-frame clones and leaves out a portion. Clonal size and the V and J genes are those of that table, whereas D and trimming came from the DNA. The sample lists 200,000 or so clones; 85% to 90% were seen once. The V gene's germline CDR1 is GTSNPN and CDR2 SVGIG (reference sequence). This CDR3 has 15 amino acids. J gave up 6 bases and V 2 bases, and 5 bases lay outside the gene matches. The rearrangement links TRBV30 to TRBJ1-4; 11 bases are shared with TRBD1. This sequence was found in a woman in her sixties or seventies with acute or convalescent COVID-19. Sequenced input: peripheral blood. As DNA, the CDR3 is TGTGCCTGGAGTCCTCGGACAGGGGGCTATGAAAAACTGTTTTTT. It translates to CAWSPRTGGYEKLFF.